The 5 T cell receptor beta chains below all came from one sample that was sequenced in a study of T cells after posttransplantation cyclophosphamide. Profiling relied on immunoSEQ multiplex PCR, and the TCRdb table lists in-frame clones only, not all of them. The data hold some 66,000 clones, with approximately 92% observed a single time. Sequencing was done on a sample of PBMCs. The receptors were gathered from a young woman in good health and a related stem cell transplant donor.

This clone was picked up one time. The gene calls are TRBV2 and TRBJ1-1, with D tentatively TRBD1 (5 bases). The CDR3 covers 15 residues. Germline loops: CDR1 SNHLY, CDR2 FYNNEI. The germline V and J ends were trimmed by 1 base and 7 bases, with 16 bases remaining between them. The CDR3 coding sequence is TGTGCCAGCAGTGAAGATCCAGGGATGGAGCTTGAAGCTTTCTTT. Protein product: CASSEDPGMELEAFF.

The chain has TRBV5-1 and TRBJ2-2; no clear D. With 0 bases removed from V and 2 bases from J, the gap between germline ends came to 8 bases. The CDR3 totals 15 residues. Germline CDR1 SGHRS, CDR2 YFSETQ. As DNA, the CDR3 is TGCGCCAGCAGCTTGGACACAGTAAACACCGGGGAGCTGTTTTTT. Its protein product is CASSLDTVNTGELFF.

This clone came up a few times. The junction differs from germline at one of its ends, possibly a read error. The gene calls are TRBV29-1 and TRBJ1-2; 9 bases line up with TRBD1. This CDR3 contains 10 residues. Looked up from germline, CDR1 is SQVTM and CDR2 is ANQGSEA. CDR3 bases: TGCAGCGTTGAAGCCGGGGACAGGGCTTTC. Residues: CSVEAGDRAF.

The rearrangement links TRBV7-8 to TRBJ2-3; 13 bases line up with TRBD2. V was pared by 5 bases and J by 2 bases, with 13 bases of the junction left unmatched. The germline V gene has CDR1 SGHVS and CDR2 FQNEAQ. This CDR3 contains 19 residues. CDR3 amino acids: CASSLDPGLAGINTDTQYF. CDR3 bases: TGTGCCAGCAGCCTAGACCCGGGACTAGCGGGAATAAACACAGATACGCAGTATTTT.

J is TRBJ1-4 and V is TRBV27; tentative D call: TRBD1 (5 bases). The V gene lost 4 bases and the J gene lost 3 bases, with 9 bases spanning the gap. The CDR3 has 14 amino acids. The V gene's germline CDR1 is MNHEY and CDR2 SMNVEV (reference sequence). The CDR3 sequence: CASSSLGPNEKLFF. In DNA, the CDR3 is TGTGCCAGCAGTTCCCTGGGGCCTAATGAAAAACTGTTTTTT.